This T cell receptor (beta chain) was documented in a study of T cell changes during pregnancy in multiple sclerosis. Germline V gene sequence: CDR1 KGHSH, CDR2 LQKENI. The CDR3 totals 13 residues. V lost 3 bases to trimming and J lost 10 bases, with 15 bases between them. Clones were sequenced by immunoSEQ multiplex PCR, and TCRdb holds only the in-frame ones, with some missing. The sample consists of about 71,000 clones, roughly 92% of them appearing once. The TCR comes from a female donor with multiple sclerosis, enrolled in a pregnancy study. The sample in question was peripheral blood, obtained in the third trimester of pregnancy. This chain connects TRBV18 to TRBJ1-1; D possibly corresponds to TRBD1 (5 bases). CDR3 sequence (DNA): TGTGCCAGCTCACCTCGTATAGGGGAGGCAGCTTTCTTT. Amino acids: CASSPRIGEAAFF.